This passage covers 25 T cell receptor beta chains from one sample sequenced in a study of shared clonotypes between healthy human individuals. Selected positively for CCR7 and CD45RO-negative, naive CD8 cells excluded terminally differentiated effector memory CD45RA+ cells. Data came from immunoSEQ multiplex PCR; TCRdb stores just in-frame clones and leaves some out. The sample lists about 2 million clones, about 95% occurring once. The source material was naive CD8+ T cells sorted from blood. These receptors originate from a man between 18 and 29 years old in good health.

The chain couples TRBV7-9 to TRBJ1-1; D call uncertain. This CDR3 is built from 14 residues. V was pared by 6 bases and J by 0 bases, with 11 bases between. The germline gives CDR1 SEHNR, CDR2 FQNEAQ (reference sequence). The CDR3 DNA is TGTGCCAGCAGGCACCCCGACCTGAACACTGAAGCTTTCTTT. This translates into CASRHPDLNTEAFF.

V is TRBV4-2 and J is TRBJ2-3, with 11 bases lining up with TRBD2. This CDR3 contains 20 residues. Germline CDR1 is LGHNA and CDR2 is YNFKEQ. With 0 bases clipped from V and 4 bases from J, the junction kept 15 bases outside the gene matches. The CDR3 protein is CASSQDRLAGMGGDADTQYF. CDR3 sequence (DNA): TGTGCCAGCAGCCAAGATAGACTAGCGGGAATGGGGGGCGACGCAGATACGCAGTATTTT.

The chain carries TRBV5-5 and TRBJ1-1, with D perhaps matching TRBD1 (5 bases). Trimming pared 0 bases from V and 3 bases from J, leaving 18 bases between. Germline V lookup: CDR1 SGHKS, CDR2 YYEKEE (reference sequence). The CDR3 runs to 17 residues. CDR3 protein: CASSLGGTSRRDTEAFF. CDR3 DNA: TGTGCCAGCAGCTTGGGTGGGACTTCTCGAAGAGACACTGAAGCTTTCTTT.

The chain uses TRBV9 and TRBJ2-7, with 7 bases aligning to TRBD2. Germline lookup yields CDR1 SGDLS and CDR2 YYNGEE. This CDR3 contains 15 residues. Germline trimming cut 3 bases from V and 4 bases from J; bases unmatched to any gene: 10. As DNA, the CDR3 is TGTGCCAGCAGCGCGGGAGGTAGTGGTGTGTACGAGCAGTACTTC. This sequence encodes CASSAGGSGVYEQYF.

V usage is TRBV27 and J usage is TRBJ2-7; D remains unclear. Per the germline V gene, CDR1 is MNHEY and CDR2 is SMNVEV (reference sequence). There are 13 residues in the CDR3. Between the trimmed V and J ends, which lost 6 bases and 3 bases, there was a span of 12 bases. The CDR3 nucleotides are TGTGCCAGCAGCCCCGGGTACGGCTACGAGCAGTACTTC. This codes for CASSPGYGYEQYF.

The CDR3 nucleotides read TGTGCCAGCTCACCGAGCGGTAGCCGCCCGAGCACAGATACGCAGTATTTT. Its translation: CASSPSGSRPSTDTQYF. The chain combines TRBV18 with TRBJ2-3; D possibly corresponds to TRBD2 (5 bases). CDR1 is KGHSH and CDR2 is LQKENI in the germline V gene. CDR3 length: 17 amino acids. Trimming removed 3 bases at V and 0 bases at J, with 16 bases between.

V is TRBV6-1 and J is TRBJ2-7; the D is unclear. The germline V gene has CDR1 MNHNS and CDR2 SASEGT. The V end was cut by 6 bases, the J end by 5 bases, with 17 bases between. The CDR3 runs to 14 residues. Written as DNA, the CDR3 is TGTGCCAGCAGGGTCAGGATCGGGTTACACGAGCAGTACTTC. Protein sequence: CASRVRIGLHEQYF.

Of note for this clone: Other DNA sequences in the same sample also yield this CDR3. The V gene is TRBV7-9, the J gene TRBJ1-6; D gene uncertain. The CDR3 runs 12 residues. Trimming stripped 1 base from V and 9 bases from J, with 4 bases between. CDR1 is SEHNR, CDR2 FQNEAQ, per germline (reference sequence). CDR3 in amino acids: CASSLGGSPLHF. CDR3 nucleotide sequence: TGTGCCAGCAGCTTAGGGGGTTCACCCCTCCACTTT.

The chain is built from TRBV4-1 and TRBJ2-1, with TRBD2 matching 7 bases. Germline V lookup: CDR1 MGHRA, CDR2 YSYEKL. The CDR3 totals 16 residues. V lost 0 bases, J lost 1 base, and 3 bases stayed unmatched. CDR3 DNA: TGCGCCAGCAGCCAAGAACTAGCGTTATCCTACAATGAGCAGTTCTTC. Translated, it gives CASSQELALSYNEQFF.

The V and J genes are TRBV10-1 and TRBJ2-2; possible D gene TRBD2, 5 bases. Trimming took off 5 bases at V and 4 bases at J, with 11 bases between the two ends. In germline, CDR1 is WNHNN, CDR2 SYGVQD (reference sequence). The CDR3 has 14 residues. CDR3 amino acids: CASSYAGSTGELFF. CDR3 sequence (DNA): TGCGCCAGCAGTTACGCGGGTAGCACCGGGGAGCTGTTTTTT.

V is TRBV6-1 and J is TRBJ1-1; perhaps TRBD1 as D (5 bases). CDR1 and CDR2 (germline): MNHNS, SASEGT. This CDR3 is built from 14 residues. V was pared by 8 bases and J by 0 bases, with 13 bases between. In DNA form, the CDR3 reads TGTGCCAGCCGACCGGGGGGTTTGAACACTGAAGCTTTCTTT. This sequence encodes CASRPGGLNTEAFF.

The chain carries TRBV28 and TRBJ1-6, with unresolved D. The V end was cut by 6 bases, the J end by 6 bases, with 12 bases between. CDR1 MDHEN and CDR2 SYDVKM come from the germline V gene. The CDR3 is 14 residues long. CDR3 region: CASRSGQLNSPLHF. CDR3 sequence (DNA): TGTGCCAGCAGATCTGGGCAGCTTAATTCACCCCTCCACTTT. The full variable domain, its missing parts supplied by reference TRBV28 and TRBJ1-6, is DVKVTQSSRYLVKRTGEKVFLECVQDMDHENMFWYRQDPGLGLRLIYFSYDVKMKEKGDIPEGYSVSREKKERFSLILESASTNQTSMYLCASRSGQLNSPLHFGNGTRLTVT.

This chain connects TRBV5-4 to TRBJ2-7, with D maybe TRBD2 (6 bases). The germline V gene has CDR1 SGHNT and CDR2 YYREEE (reference sequence). This CDR3 spans 12 amino acids. Trimming stripped 4 bases from V and 5 bases from J, with 10 bases between. The CDR3 bases are TGTGCCAGCAGCCCCCGGACTAACGAGCAGTACTTC. This codes for CASSPRTNEQYF.

V usage is TRBV11-2 and J usage is TRBJ2-3; perhaps TRBD2 as D (7 bases). There are 15 residues in the CDR3. Germline V gene lookup returns CDR1 SGHAT and CDR2 FQNNGV. V dropped 1 base and J dropped 4 bases, with 12 bases sitting between them. The CDR3 nucleotides are TGTGCCAGCAGCTTAGTGGGGGGGGCTGCAGATACGCAGTATTTT. Protein product: CASSLVGGAADTQYF.

The chain employs TRBV27 and TRBJ2-1, with TRBD1 matching 7 bases. V dropped 6 bases and J dropped 3; count of bases not matched to a gene: 5. This CDR3 contains 14 residues. Germline V lookup: CDR1 MNHEY, CDR2 SMNVEV (reference sequence). DNA for the CDR3: TGTGCCAGCAGGTCCGGGACAGACTACAATGAGCAGTTCTTC. As protein: CASRSGTDYNEQFF.

The rearrangement uses TRBV11-2 and TRBJ2-1; D may correspond to TRBD1 or TRBD2 (6 bases each). V was shortened by 5 bases and J by 3 bases, with 14 bases between the two germline ends. CDR1 is SGHAT and CDR2 is FQNNGV in the germline V gene. There are 15 residues in the CDR3. In DNA, the CDR3 is TGTGCCAGCAGCACTCCGGGGGCCTTCTACAATGAGCAGTTCTTC. Translation: CASSTPGAFYNEQFF.

The CDR3 DNA follows: TGTGCCAGCAGCTCTCGTCGGGGCGGGGGGCCGAGCACAGATACGCAGTATTTT. This sequence encodes CASSSRRGGGPSTDTQYF. This chain links TRBV7-9 with TRBJ2-3; 8 nucleotides line up with TRBD2. The CDR3 covers 18 residues. After removal of 4 bases from V and 0 bases from J, the junction contained 12 bases not matched to a gene. Germline V gene lookup returns CDR1 SEHNR and CDR2 FQNEAQ (reference sequence).

The CDR3 bases are TGTGCCAGCAGTTTCCGTTCAGAGGGCTATGGCTACACCTTC. Translating it yields CASSFRSEGYGYTF. The chain joins TRBV27 to TRBJ1-2; no firm D call. The CDR3 is 14 amino acids. CDR1 is MNHEY, CDR2 SMNVEV, per germline (reference sequence). Trimming took off 3 bases at V and 4 bases at J, with 12 bases between the two ends.

The chain is built from TRBV30 and TRBJ1-5, with TRBD1 as a possible D gene (6 bases). Germline CDR1 reads GTSNPN; CDR2 reads SVGIG (reference sequence). This CDR3 comprises 13 residues. Trimming removed 7 bases at V and 9 bases at J, with 19 bases between. The CDR3: CASGQMGMLPQHF. CDR3 nucleotide sequence: TGTGCCTCCGGACAGATGGGGATGCTGCCCCAGCATTTT.

This chain links TRBV2 with TRBJ2-1; D call uncertain. This CDR3 has 12 residues. Deletions cut 8 bases from V and 5 bases from J, with 10 bases between. The germline CDR1 and CDR2 sequences are SNHLY and FYNNEI. The CDR3 loop is CASLWRNNEQFF. In DNA, the CDR3 is TGTGCCAGCCTTTGGCGGAACAATGAGCAGTTCTTC.

The chain uses TRBV6-5 and TRBJ2-3; 10 bases agree with TRBD2. V shed 6 bases and J 0 bases; nucleotides not matched to a gene: 0. Germline loops: CDR1 MNHEY, CDR2 SVGAGI. CDR3 length: 14 amino acids. CDR3 in amino acids: CASRTSGSTDTQYF. CDR3 coding DNA: TGTGCCAGCAGGACTAGCGGGAGCACAGATACGCAGTATTTT.

The V gene is TRBV5-6, the J gene TRBJ1-1, with D maybe TRBD1 (6 bases). The CDR3 runs to 14 residues. The germline gives CDR1 SGHDT, CDR2 YYEEEE. The germline V and J ends were trimmed by 0 bases and 3 bases, with 9 bases remaining between them. CDR3 nucleotides: TGTGCCAGCAGCTTGGCTACAGGGTACACTGAAGCTTTCTTT. Translating it yields CASSLATGYTEAFF.

The V call is TRBV5-6, the J call TRBJ2-7; tentative D call: TRBD2 (5 bases). The V end was cut by 2 bases, the J end by 5 bases, with 14 bases between. This CDR3 is built from 14 residues. CDR1 is SGHDT, CDR2 YYEEEE, per germline. CDR3 sequence: CASSLGGVGHEQYF. Written as DNA, the CDR3 is TGTGCCAGCAGCTTAGGAGGAGTAGGCCACGAGCAGTACTTC.

The chain joins TRBV15 to TRBJ2-2; no firm D call. The CDR3 is 14 residues long. V dropped 5 bases and J dropped 4 bases, with 11 bases sitting between them. The germline V gene encodes CDR1 LNHNV and CDR2 YYDKDF (reference sequence). CDR3 coding DNA: TGTGCCACCAGCGGTCCCACCCTCACCGGGGAGCTGTTTTTT. It is translated as CATSGPTLTGELFF. Full variable domain (missing parts from reference TRBV15 and TRBJ2-2): DAMVIQNPRYQVTQFGKPVTLSCSQTLNHNVMYWYQQKSSQAPKLLFHYYDKDFNNEADTPDNFQSRRPNTSFCFLDIRSPGLGDTAMYLCATSGPTLTGELFFGEGSRLTVL.

The chain carries TRBV9 and TRBJ2-3, with 14 bases matching TRBD2. This CDR3 contains 17 residues. V shed 1 base, J shed 3 bases, and the junction held 4 bases outside the gene matches. Germline CDR1 reads SGDLS; CDR2 reads YYNGEE. The CDR3 sequence is CASSVPRTSGGTDTQYF. CDR3 sequence (DNA): TGTGCCAGCAGCGTACCCCGGACTAGCGGGGGGACAGATACGCAGTATTTT.